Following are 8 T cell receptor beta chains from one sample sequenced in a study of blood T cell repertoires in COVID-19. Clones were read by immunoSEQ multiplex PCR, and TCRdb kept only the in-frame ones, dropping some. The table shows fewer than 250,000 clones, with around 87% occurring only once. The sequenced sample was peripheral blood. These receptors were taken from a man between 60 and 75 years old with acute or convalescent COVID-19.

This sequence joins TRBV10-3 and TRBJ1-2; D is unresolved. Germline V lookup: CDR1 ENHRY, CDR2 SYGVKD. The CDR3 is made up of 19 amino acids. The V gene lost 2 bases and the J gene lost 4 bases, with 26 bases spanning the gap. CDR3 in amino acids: CAISENTPVITPRVYGYTF. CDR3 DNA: TGTGCCATCAGTGAGAACACGCCCGTTATAACGCCGAGGGTCTATGGCTACACCTTC.

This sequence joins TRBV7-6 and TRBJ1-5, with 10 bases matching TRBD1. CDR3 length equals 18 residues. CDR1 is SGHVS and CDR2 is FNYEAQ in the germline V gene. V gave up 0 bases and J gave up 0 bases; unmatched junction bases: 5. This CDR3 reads CASSLAGTGDYSNQPQHF. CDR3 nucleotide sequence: TGTGCCAGCAGCTTAGCCGGGACAGGGGATTATAGCAATCAGCCCCAGCATTTT. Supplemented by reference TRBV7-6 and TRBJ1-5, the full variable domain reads GAGVSQSPRYKVTKRGQDVALRCDPISGHVSLYWYRQALGQGPEFLTYFNYEAQQDKSGLPNDRFSAERPEGSISTLTIQRTEQRDSAMYRCASSLAGTGDYSNQPQHFGDGTRLSIL.

The CDR3 sequence is CASSEQGLKEKLFF. The CDR3 nucleotides read TGTGCCAGCAGTGAACAGGGTTTGAAGGAAAAACTGTTTTTT. V gene TRBV2 combines with J gene TRBJ1-4; D perhaps matches TRBD1 (5 bases). Trimming took 2 bases from V and 8 from J, leaving 12 bases between them. The CDR3 extends over 14 amino acids. CDR1 SNHLY and CDR2 FYNNEI come from the germline V gene.

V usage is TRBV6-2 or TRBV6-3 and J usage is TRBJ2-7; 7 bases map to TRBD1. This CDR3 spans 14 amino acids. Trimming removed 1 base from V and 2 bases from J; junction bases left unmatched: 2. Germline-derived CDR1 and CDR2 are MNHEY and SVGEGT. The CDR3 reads CASSYFQGAYEQYF. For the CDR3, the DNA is TGTGCCAGCAGTTACTTCCAGGGGGCCTACGAGCAGTACTTC.

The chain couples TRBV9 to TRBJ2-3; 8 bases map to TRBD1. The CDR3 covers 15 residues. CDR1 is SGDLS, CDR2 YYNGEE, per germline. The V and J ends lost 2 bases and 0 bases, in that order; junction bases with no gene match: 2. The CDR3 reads CASSVRTGSTDTQYF. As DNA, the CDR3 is TGTGCCAGCAGCGTCCGGACAGGGAGCACAGATACGCAGTATTTT.

For the CDR3, the DNA is TGCGCCAGCAGCCCCTTTGGAGGTAGAAACACCGGGGAGCTGTTTTTT. This encodes CASSPFGGRNTGELFF. The genes are TRBV5-1 and TRBJ2-2; a weak D match, TRBD2 (5 bases). The CDR3 runs 16 residues. From germline, CDR1 is SGHRS and CDR2 YFSETQ. V was clipped by 4 bases and J by 2 bases, with 15 bases between them.

The CDR3 loop is CASSPRLDPTDTQYF. The DNA for the CDR3 is TGTGCCAGCAGCCCGAGACTAGACCCCACAGATACGCAGTATTTT. The chain links TRBV9 to TRBJ2-3; D might be TRBD2 (6 bases). Per germline, CDR1 SGDLS and CDR2 YYNGEE. CDR3 length equals 15 residues. V lost 4 bases, J lost 2 bases, and 14 bases lay in between.

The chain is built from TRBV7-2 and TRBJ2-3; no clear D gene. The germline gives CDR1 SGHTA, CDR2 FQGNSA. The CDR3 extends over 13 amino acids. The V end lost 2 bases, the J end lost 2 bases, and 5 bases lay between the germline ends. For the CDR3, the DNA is TGTGCCAGCAGCTTACAGGACACAGATACGCAGTATTTT. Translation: CASSLQDTDTQYF.